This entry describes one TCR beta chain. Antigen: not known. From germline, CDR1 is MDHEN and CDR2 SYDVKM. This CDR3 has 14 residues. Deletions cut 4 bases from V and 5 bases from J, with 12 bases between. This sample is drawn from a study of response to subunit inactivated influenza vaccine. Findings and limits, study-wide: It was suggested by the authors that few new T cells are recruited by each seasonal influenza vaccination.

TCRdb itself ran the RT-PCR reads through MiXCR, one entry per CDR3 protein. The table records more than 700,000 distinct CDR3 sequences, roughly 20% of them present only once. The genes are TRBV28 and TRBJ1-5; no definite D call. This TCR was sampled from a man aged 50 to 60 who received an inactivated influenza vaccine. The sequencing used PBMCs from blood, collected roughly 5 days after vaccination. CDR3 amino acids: CASSWITGHQPQHF. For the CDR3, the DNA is TGTGCCAGCAGTTGGATCACTGGACATCAGCCCCAGCATTTT. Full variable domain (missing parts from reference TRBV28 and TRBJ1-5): DVKVTQSSRYLVKRTGEKVFLECVQDMDHENMFWYRQDPGLGLRLIYFSYDVKMKEKGDIPEGYSVSREKKERFSLILESASTNQTSMYLCASSWITGHQPQHFGDGTRLSIL.